The following is a T cell receptor (beta chain) sequence with its context. One end of the junction varies from germline; a read error may be responsible. The sample belongs to a study of CD8 T cells in Susac syndrome. cDNA came from about 0.46 to 1 ug RNA primed by random hexamers. One entry per CDR3 protein, called by TCRdb with MiXCR from the immunoSEQ multiplex PCR reads. The sample has around 230,000 distinct CDR3 sequences; 95% are singletons. The sequenced sample consisted of CD4+ T cells from PBMCs. The receptor comes from a human donor with multiple sclerosis.

The CDR3 DNA is TGTGCTAGTGGTTTGCTAGCGGGGGGGCCCAGCGAGATCTTC. It yields the protein CASGLLAGGPSEIF. The chain couples TRBV12-5 to TRBJ2-1, with TRBD2 matching over 12 bases. CDR1 is LGHNT, CDR2 FRNRAP, per germline. This CDR3 comprises 14 residues.